These T cell receptor beta chains were read from a single sample in a study of pediatric ulcerative colitis. The repertoire was sequenced with immunoSEQ multiplex PCR; TCRdb's copy has only in-frame clones and lacks some. The data hold 59,000 or so clones, with around 80% observed a single time. What was sequenced was blood. Every receptor here comes from a boy aged 10-17 years with moderate ulcerative colitis. Both conserved end residues are part of each CDR3. The order of the fields is J gene, V gene, CDR3 length, clone size, D gene, CDR3 protein, CDR3 DNA. The D gene is left open where the match is weak. Only part of the rows carry a size: once, few, many, or a class if the clone is expanded.

J: TRBJ1-4
V: TRBV15
length: 14
size: NA
D: NA
CDR3: CATSSPGSSEKLFF
DNA: TGTGCCACCAGCAGTCCAGGGTCCTCGGAAAAACTGTTTTTT

J: TRBJ1-6
V: TRBV19
length: 16
size: NA
D: NA
CDR3: CASSIGGSGNHSPLHF
DNA: TGTGCCAGTAGTATAGGGGGGTCCGGGAACCATTCACCCCTCCACTTT

J: TRBJ2-4
V: TRBV5-1
length: 15
size: once
D: NA
CDR3: CASQATPPAENIQYF
DNA: TGCGCCAGCCAAGCTACTCCTCCTGCGGAAAACATTCAGTACTTC

J: TRBJ1-4
V: TRBV25-1
length: 11
size: NA
D: NA
CDR3: CASSGGEKLFF
DNA: TGTGCCAGCAGTGGAGGGGAAAAACTGTTTTTT

J: TRBJ1-1
V: TRBV5-4
length: 14
size: NA
D: NA
CDR3: CASSARQLSTEAFF
DNA: TGTGCCAGCAGCGCCAGACAGCTGAGCACTGAAGCTTTCTTT

J: TRBJ1-1
V: TRBV6-1
length: 14
size: NA
D: NA
CDR3: CASSGEGGAPEAFF
DNA: TGTGCCAGCAGTGGAGAAGGAGGGGCCCCTGAAGCTTTCTTT

J: TRBJ2-1
V: TRBV23-1
length: 14
size: NA
D: NA
CDR3: CAPSGQHSYNEQFF
DNA: TGCGCCCCCTCTGGTCAACACTCCTACAATGAGCAGTTCTTC

J: TRBJ1-1
V: TRBV7-2
length: 13
size: few
D: NA
CDR3: CASSFSENAEAFF
DNA: TGTGCCAGCAGCTTTTCGGAGAACGCTGAAGCTTTCTTT

J: TRBJ1-2
V: TRBV9
length: 14
size: few
D: NA
CDR3: CASSVQGANYGYTF
DNA: TGTGCCAGCAGCGTTCAGGGAGCTAACTATGGCTACACCTTC

J: TRBJ2-7
V: TRBV5-4
length: 14
size: NA
D: NA
CDR3: CASSLVGAPYEQYF
DNA: TGTGCCAGCAGCTTGGTCGGAGCCCCCTACGAGCAGTACTTC

J: TRBJ1-5
V: TRBV2
length: 14
size: NA
D: NA
CDR3: CASSEIGQGQPQHF
DNA: TGTGCCAGCAGTGAGATTGGGCAGGGACAGCCCCAGCATTTT

J: TRBJ1-3
V: TRBV18
length: 18
size: NA
D: TRBD1
CDR3: CASSKSLGQGHSGNTIYF
DNA: TGTGCCAGCTCAAAATCATTGGGACAGGGACACTCTGGAAACACCATATATTTT

J: TRBJ1-2
V: TRBV19
length: 13
size: NA
D: NA
CDR3: CASSIGGNYGYTF
DNA: TGTGCCAGTAGTATAGGGGGAAACTATGGCTACACCTTC

J: TRBJ2-2
V: TRBV12-5
length: 15
size: NA
D: TRBD1
CDR3: CASVPTGQVPGELFF
DNA: TGTGCTAGTGTTCCCACGGGACAGGTCCCCGGGGAGCTGTTTTTT

J: TRBJ1-1
V: TRBV29-1
length: 10
size: NA
D: NA
CDR3: CSVVISEAFF
DNA: TGCAGCGTTGTAATCTCTGAAGCTTTCTTT

J: TRBJ1-2
V: TRBV9
length: 15
size: NA
D: TRBD1
CDR3: CASGDTGTGNYGYTF
DNA: TGTGCCAGCGGTGACACCGGGACAGGGAACTATGGCTACACCTTC

J: TRBJ2-3
V: TRBV13
length: 13
size: NA
D: NA
CDR3: CASSFPDTDTQYF
DNA: TGTGCCAGCAGCTTTCCGGACACAGATACGCAGTATTTT

J: TRBJ2-7
V: TRBV30
length: 14
size: NA
D: TRBD1
CDR3: CAWSPGQGVYEQYF
DNA: TGTGCCTGGAGCCCGGGACAGGGAGTCTACGAGCAGTACTTC

J: TRBJ2-3
V: TRBV4-1
length: 16
size: NA
D: NA
CDR3: CASSILDGSVSDTQYF
DNA: TGCGCCAGCAGCATTTTGGACGGTAGTGTTTCAGATACGCAGTATTTT

J: TRBJ2-5
V: TRBV4-1
length: 20
size: NA
D: TRBD2
CDR3: CASSQILSTLAGGPQETQYF
DNA: TGCGCCAGCAGCCAAATCTTAAGCACCCTAGCGGGAGGGCCTCAAGAGACCCAGTACTTC

J: TRBJ1-6
V: TRBV7-2
length: 16
size: NA
D: NA
CDR3: CASSPGQSSYNSPLHF
DNA: TGTGCCAGCAGCCCAGGCCAGAGCTCCTATAATTCACCCCTCCACTTT

J: TRBJ2-7
V: TRBV30
length: 15
size: NA
D: TRBD1
CDR3: CAWTPIRDRVYEQYF
DNA: TGTGCCTGGACCCCCATCCGGGACAGGGTCTACGAGCAGTACTTC

J: TRBJ2-1
V: TRBV20-1
length: 11
size: NA
D: NA
CDR3: CSAWGAGEQFF
DNA: TGCAGTGCTTGGGGGGCCGGTGAGCAGTTCTTC

J: TRBJ1-1
V: TRBV12-5
length: 14
size: NA
D: NA
CDR3: CASGFYPLSTEAFF
DNA: TGTGCTAGTGGTTTTTATCCCTTAAGCACTGAAGCTTTCTTT

J: TRBJ1-3
V: TRBV28
length: 14
size: NA
D: NA
CDR3: CASSRPVSGNTIYF
DNA: TGTGCCAGCAGCCGACCGGTCTCTGGAAACACCATATATTTT

J: TRBJ1-2
V: TRBV7-6
length: 15
size: NA
D: TRBD1
CDR3: CASSGRTGENYGYTF
DNA: TGTGCCAGCAGCGGACGGACAGGGGAGAACTATGGCTACACCTTC

J: TRBJ2-7
V: TRBV9
length: 14
size: NA
D: NA
CDR3: CASSVGSSSYEQYF
DNA: TGTGCCAGCAGCGTAGGATCCAGCTCCTACGAGCAGTACTTC

J: TRBJ2-7
V: TRBV6-5
length: 14
size: many
D: NA
CDR3: CASSSGQSTYEQYF
DNA: TGTGCCAGCAGTTCGGGACAATCGACCTACGAGCAGTACTTC

J: TRBJ2-3
V: TRBV11-1
length: 16
size: NA
D: TRBD1
CDR3: CASSLGTGTITDTQYF
DNA: TGTGCCAGCAGCCTGGGGACAGGGACCATCACAGATACGCAGTATTTT

J: TRBJ2-7
V: TRBV20-1
length: 11
size: NA
D: NA
CDR3: CSARVVYEQYF
DNA: TGCAGTGCTAGAGTGGTCTACGAGCAGTACTTC

J: TRBJ1-5
V: TRBV6-6
length: 16
size: few
D: NA
CDR3: CASTSSGQGFYQPQHF
DNA: TGTGCCAGCACTTCGTCGGGTCAGGGCTTTTATCAGCCCCAGCATTTT

J: TRBJ1-3
V: TRBV19
length: 15
size: NA
D: TRBD1
CDR3: CASSLTQGAGNTIYF
DNA: TGTGCCAGTAGTCTTACACAGGGGGCTGGAAACACCATATATTTT

J: TRBJ2-3
V: TRBV19
length: 12
size: NA
D: NA
CDR3: CASSIVADTQYF
DNA: TGTGCCAGTAGTATTGTGGCAGATACGCAGTATTTT

J: TRBJ1-1
V: TRBV6-1
length: 10
size: NA
D: NA
CDR3: CASSAVEAFF
DNA: TGTGCCAGCAGTGCCGTTGAAGCTTTCTTT

J: TRBJ2-1
V: TRBV28
length: 17
size: NA
D: TRBD1
CDR3: CASRWDRATQLYNEQFF
DNA: TGTGCCAGCAGGTGGGACAGGGCCACTCAATTGTACAATGAGCAGTTCTTC

J: TRBJ1-1
V: TRBV5-6
length: 14
size: NA
D: NA
CDR3: CASSPRQLRTEAFF
DNA: TGTGCCAGCAGCCCTAGACAGTTACGGACTGAAGCTTTCTTT

J: TRBJ2-1
V: TRBV27
length: 15
size: NA
D: NA
CDR3: CASSPGAGNSGEQFF
DNA: TGTGCCAGCAGCCCGGGGGCAGGGAACTCTGGAGAGCAGTTCTTC

J: TRBJ2-7
V: TRBV19
length: 14
size: NA
D: TRBD1
CDR3: CASSKQGAPYEQYF
DNA: TGTGCCAGTAGCAAACAGGGGGCTCCCTACGAGCAGTACTTC

J: TRBJ1-1
V: TRBV7-2
length: 12
size: NA
D: NA
CDR3: CASRKMNTEAFF
DNA: TGTGCCAGCAGAAAGATGAACACTGAAGCTTTCTTT

J: TRBJ1-5
V: TRBV29-1
length: 18
size: NA
D: TRBD1
CDR3: CSVGNSTGGLYSNQPQHF
DNA: TGCAGCGTGGGAAACTCGACAGGGGGACTTTATAGCAATCAGCCCCAGCATTTT

J: TRBJ2-1
V: TRBV23-1
length: 9
size: many
D: NA
CDR3: CASKRKQFF
DNA: TGCGCCAGCAAAAGGAAGCAGTTCTTC

J: TRBJ1-2
V: TRBV18
length: 13
size: NA
D: NA
CDR3: CASSGQPGYGYTF
DNA: TGTGCCAGCTCAGGACAGCCCGGCTATGGCTACACCTTC

J: TRBJ2-7
V: TRBV7-9
length: 14
size: NA
D: TRBD1
CDR3: CASSLRQGTYEQYF
DNA: TGTGCCAGCAGCTTAAGACAGGGGACCTACGAGCAGTACTTC

J: TRBJ2-3
V: TRBV25-1
length: 15
size: NA
D: NA
CDR3: CASSGDQGFTDTQYF
DNA: TGTGCCAGCAGTGGGGACCAGGGTTTCACAGATACGCAGTATTTT

J: TRBJ2-7
V: TRBV18
length: 16
size: NA
D: TRBD1
CDR3: CASSPMQGQGAYEQYF
DNA: TGTGCCAGCTCTCCAATGCAGGGACAGGGGGCATACGAGCAGTACTTC

J: TRBJ2-3
V: TRBV7-7
length: 15
size: NA
D: NA
CDR3: CASSPTGSSTDTQYF
DNA: TGTGCCAGCAGCCCCACAGGGAGCAGCACAGATACGCAGTATTTT

J: TRBJ2-1
V: TRBV9
length: 12
size: NA
D: NA
CDR3: CASSVALGEQFF
DNA: TGTGCCAGCAGCGTAGCTTTGGGGGAGCAGTTCTTC

J: TRBJ2-3
V: TRBV30
length: 13
size: NA
D: NA
CDR3: CAWSVGFGDTQYF
DNA: TGTGCCTGGAGTGTCGGATTCGGGGATACGCAGTATTTT

J: TRBJ2-1
V: TRBV10-2
length: 13
size: NA
D: NA
CDR3: CATAGLSYNEQFF
DNA: TGCGCCACCGCAGGTCTCTCCTACAATGAGCAGTTCTTC

J: TRBJ1-1
V: TRBV5-1
length: 14
size: once
D: NA
CDR3: CASSLASLNTEAFF
DNA: TGCGCCAGCAGCTTGGCCTCTCTGAACACTGAAGCTTTCTTT

J: TRBJ1-2
V: TRBV7-2
length: 14
size: NA
D: TRBD1
CDR3: CASSWMGQAYGYTF
DNA: TGTGCCAGCAGCTGGATGGGACAGGCCTATGGCTACACCTTC

J: TRBJ1-6
V: TRBV7-3
length: 13
size: few
D: NA
CDR3: CASSSDGNSPLHF
DNA: TGTGCCAGCAGCTCCGACGGAAATTCACCCCTCCACTTT

J: TRBJ1-1
V: TRBV30
length: 13
size: NA
D: NA
CDR3: CAWSRWGGTEAFF
DNA: TGTGCCTGGAGTCGGTGGGGTGGCACTGAAGCTTTCTTT

J: TRBJ2-1
V: TRBV6-5
length: 16
size: NA
D: TRBD2
CDR3: CASSYVWKGLANEQFF
DNA: TGTGCCAGCAGTTACGTCTGGAAGGGACTAGCTAATGAGCAGTTCTTC